The following is a T cell receptor beta chain sequence with its context. In the PCR, 60 Vbeta and 13 Jbeta primers were used. This table comes from immunoSEQ multiplex PCR, and its TCRdb copy is limited to in-frame clones, with some not included. The sample gives 85,000 to 120,000 clones, roughly four fifths of which show up once; approximately 3.7% is in the top ten. The entry originates in a study of cytomegalovirus exposure and HLA in healthy donors. Germline V gene sequence: CDR1 SGHDT, CDR2 YYEEEE. Trimming removed 4 bases at V and 10 bases at J, with 21 bases between. The CDR3 has 15 amino acids.

The V call is TRBV5-6, the J call TRBJ2-1; TRBD1 is a possible D gene (6 bases). The sequence derives from a man aged 55-75 years in good health and CMV-seronegative. Sequenced input: PBMCs. CDR3 in amino acids: CASSAAPRGRGEQFF. Written as DNA, the CDR3 is TGTGCCAGCAGCGCCGCCCCCAGGGGCAGAGGGGAGCAGTTCTTC.